These 24 T cell receptor beta chains share one sample of origin, sequenced in a study of technical replicates of blood from several donors. The assay was immunoSEQ multiplex PCR, and TCRdb's table has in-frame clones only and misses some. Of some 64,000 clones detected, about 92% appear once; the ten largest clones hold more than 3.5%. The sample taken for sequencing was PBMCs. The receptor set was obtained from a human donor in good health. Some clones in this sample may be carry-over from other donors' samples.

This sequence joins TRBV5-3 and TRBJ2-7, with TRBD2 matching 7 bases. TRBV5-3 is noted as an ORF with a role that remains uncertain. V lost 0 bases and J lost 7; bases outside the gene matches: 7. The CDR3 is made up of 14 amino acids. The CDR3 sequence: CARSLDLAVGEQYF. In nucleotides, the CDR3 is TGTGCCAGAAGCTTGGATCTAGCGGTGGGGGAGCAGTACTTC.

This clone is judged large. This chain joins TRBV6-4 and TRBJ1-1; D is uncertain. The CDR3 covers 13 residues. From germline, CDR1 is MRHNA and CDR2 SNTAGT. V was pared by 3 bases and J by 2 bases, with 7 bases between. CDR3 sequence (DNA): TGTGCCAGCAGTGAATCAGGAAACACTGAAGCTTTCTTT. Protein sequence: CASSESGNTEAFF.

The V call is TRBV2, the J call TRBJ1-5; 8 bases match TRBD1. The V and J ends lost 4 bases and 2 bases, in that order; junction bases with no gene match: 4. The CDR3 covers 15 residues. Germline CDR1 is SNHLY and CDR2 is FYNNEI. The CDR3 sequence: CASSVQGDGNQPQHF. CDR3 DNA: TGTGCCAGCAGTGTACAGGGGGATGGCAATCAGCCCCAGCATTTT.

This clone was seen once. The DNA for the CDR3 is TGTGCCAGCAGTTTTAGGGGAACTAACTATGGCTACACCTTC. This encodes CASSFRGTNYGYTF. The chain combines TRBV6-6 with TRBJ1-2; the D gene is possibly TRBD1 (5 bases). This CDR3 is built from 14 residues. Germline V lookup: CDR1 MNHNY, CDR2 SVGAGI (reference sequence). V shed 4 bases and J shed 0 bases, with 9 bases lying between them.

V is TRBV5-6 and J is TRBJ1-2; the D is unclear. This CDR3 is built from 15 residues. The V end was cut by 0 bases, the J end by 8 bases, with 17 bases between. The germline V gene encodes CDR1 SGHDT and CDR2 YYEEEE. CDR3 in amino acids: CASSLVGGAPTGYTF. The CDR3 nucleotides read TGTGCCAGCAGCTTGGTCGGCGGCGCTCCAACGGGCTACACCTTC.

The J gene is TRBJ2-1, the V gene TRBV4-1; 8 bases fit TRBD1. V shed 4 bases and J 8 bases; nucleotides not matched to a gene: 10. This CDR3 has 15 residues. CDR1 and CDR2 from the germline V gene are MGHRA and YSYEKL. CDR3 sequence reads: CASSPPRTGIDEQFF. CDR3 nucleotide sequence: TGCGCCAGCAGCCCTCCGCGGACAGGGATCGATGAGCAGTTCTTC.

This chain joins TRBV10-3 and TRBJ1-1; 11 bases map to TRBD1. This CDR3 has 15 amino acids. J gave up 3 bases and V 6 bases, and 6 bases lay outside the gene matches. Germline loops: CDR1 ENHRY, CDR2 SYGVKD. This CDR3 is CAIRAQGQGDTEAFF. Here the CDR3 DNA reads TGTGCCATCAGAGCCCAGGGACAGGGGGACACTGAAGCTTTCTTT.

The chain joins TRBV4-3 to TRBJ2-2; 10 bases align to TRBD2. The CDR3 extends over 17 amino acids. CDR1 and CDR2 (germline): LGHNA, YSLEER. With V trimmed by 8 bases and J by 0 bases, 9 bases remained unmatched. CDR3 sequence: CASQPSGGDPNTGELFF. The DNA for the CDR3 is TGCGCCAGCCAACCGAGCGGGGGGGACCCGAACACCGGGGAGCTGTTTTTT.

The chain has TRBV18 and TRBJ2-2; D might be TRBD1 (5 bases). Trimming pared 2 bases from V and 4 bases from J, leaving 5 bases between. CDR3 length equals 13 residues. Germline V CDR1 and CDR2: KGHSH, LQKENI. In DNA, the CDR3 is TGTGCCAGCTCACCAAGGGGCACCGGGGAGCTGTTTTTT. Translated, it gives CASSPRGTGELFF.

The chain links TRBV29-1 to TRBJ1-2; a possible D gene is TRBD1 (5 bases). This CDR3 region has 16 residues. V was clipped by 0 bases and J by 4 bases, with 18 bases between them. Germline V lookup: CDR1 SQVTM, CDR2 ANQGSEA. This chain's CDR3 is CSVEDFRTHRTYGYTF. In nucleotides, the CDR3 is TGCAGCGTTGAAGATTTCCGGACCCACAGGACCTATGGCTACACCTTC.

The V call is TRBV29-1, the J call TRBJ2-5, with 10 bases matching TRBD2. V shed 7 bases and J 1 base; nucleotides not matched to a gene: 6. The V gene's germline CDR1 is SQVTM and CDR2 ANQGSEA. The CDR3 has 14 residues. The CDR3 DNA reads TGCAGCGCTACACTAGCGGGGACCCAAGAGACCCAGTACTTC. This codes for CSATLAGTQETQYF.

V usage is TRBV6-5 and J usage is TRBJ1-2; D possibly corresponds to TRBD1 (5 bases). The ends were cut back, 4 bases at V and 1 base at J, with 7 bases in the middle. Germline loops: CDR1 MNHEY, CDR2 SVGAGI. The CDR3 is 13 amino acids. CDR3 residues: CASSLGGNYGYTF. The CDR3 nucleotides are TGTGCCAGCAGTTTGGGGGGTAACTATGGCTACACCTTC.

The V gene is TRBV27, the J gene TRBJ2-7; D possibly corresponds to TRBD1 (6 bases). Germline CDR1 MNHEY, CDR2 SMNVEV (reference sequence). V lost 5 bases and J 2 bases, leaving 16 bases between the germline ends. This CDR3 spans 15 amino acids. The CDR3 here is CASSKQGIGPYEQYF. CDR3 DNA sequence: TGTGCCAGCAGTAAACAGGGTATTGGTCCCTACGAGCAGTACTTC.

This chain connects TRBV7-2 to TRBJ2-2, with D possibly matching TRBD1 (5 bases). The germline V gene has CDR1 SGHTA and CDR2 FQGNSA. The V and J ends lost 5 bases and 1 base respectively, with 11 bases between them. This CDR3 is built from 15 residues. The CDR3 DNA is TGTGCCAGCAGCCAACAGGCTTTGAACACCGGGGAGCTGTTTTTT. Amino acids: CASSQQALNTGELFF.

The chain uses TRBV6-5 and TRBJ2-7, with D maybe TRBD1 (5 bases). Per germline, CDR1 MNHEY and CDR2 SVGAGI. The CDR3 length is 12 residues. Trimming removed 6 bases from V and 1 base from J, with 7 bases in between. The CDR3 protein is CASRDTSYEQYF. For the CDR3, the DNA is TGTGCCAGCAGGGACACGTCCTACGAGCAGTACTTC.

The rearrangement uses TRBV9 and TRBJ2-5, with 10 bases lining up with TRBD2. The CDR3 has 17 residues. Per germline, CDR1 SGDLS and CDR2 YYNGEE. Trimming took 0 bases from V and 4 from J; bases not matched to a gene: 9. The CDR3 nucleotides read TGTGCCAGCAGCGTAGTTCCTAGCGGGGGCCATCCAGAGACCCAGTACTTC. Encoded protein: CASSVVPSGGHPETQYF. The complete variable domain, with remaining parts taken from reference TRBV9 and TRBJ2-5, reads DSGVTQTPKHLITATGQRVTLRCSPRSGDLSVYWYQQSLDQGLQFLIQYYNGEERAKGNILERFSAQQFPDLHSELNLSSLELGDSALYFCASSVVPSGGHPETQYFGPGTRLLVL.

The chain carries TRBV2 and TRBJ2-7; possibly TRBD1 for D (5 bases). Per the germline V gene, CDR1 is SNHLY and CDR2 is FYNNEI. Trimming took 7 bases from V and 7 from J, leaving 29 bases between them. The CDR3 is 17 amino acids. The CDR3 DNA follows: TGTGCCAGCACTCGTCTGACAAGGACGGACACTGGAGTGGAGCAGTACTTC. Encoded protein: CASTRLTRTDTGVEQYF.

The chain couples TRBV7-9 to TRBJ1-4; D perhaps matches TRBD1 (6 bases). Per the germline V gene, CDR1 is SEHNR and CDR2 is FQNEAQ (reference sequence). V was pared by 5 bases and J by 10 bases, with 20 bases between. The CDR3 consists of 15 residues. This CDR3 reads CASSPASTGRVKLFF. The CDR3 bases are TGTGCCAGCAGCCCCGCTTCCACAGGGAGGGTAAAACTGTTTTTT.

The chain couples TRBV7-9 to TRBJ2-6; TRBD1 is a possible D gene (6 bases). This CDR3 contains 16 residues. Germline CDR1 is SEHNR and CDR2 is FQNEAQ (reference sequence). Trimming took 5 bases from V and 0 from J, leaving 11 bases between them. The CDR3 spells CASSRQATSGANVLTF. CDR3 coding DNA: TGTGCCAGCAGCAGACAGGCAACCTCTGGGGCCAACGTCCTGACTTTC.

The chain joins TRBV19 to TRBJ1-1; D is ambiguous. Germline CDR1 LNHDA, CDR2 SQIVND (reference sequence). This CDR3 contains 15 residues. The germline V and J ends were trimmed by 1 base and 6 bases, with 15 bases remaining between them. For the CDR3, the DNA is TGTGCCAGTAGTATAGTGGCCACATCGGGAGCTGAAGCTTTCTTT. Amino acid sequence: CASSIVATSGAEAFF.

The rearrangement uses TRBV30 and TRBJ2-2, with a tentative D call TRBD1 (6 bases). Germline V lookup: CDR1 GTSNPN, CDR2 SVGIG (reference sequence). Trimming cost V 7 bases and J 2 bases, with 14 bases left between them. The CDR3 consists of 14 residues. This CDR3 is CASRGRSNTGELFF. The CDR3 DNA follows: TGTGCCTCAAGGGGGAGAAGTAACACCGGGGAGCTGTTTTTT.

This chain uses TRBV11-2 with TRBJ2-5; TRBD2 agrees at 8 bases. Germline-derived CDR1 and CDR2 are SGHAT and FQNNGV. The CDR3 covers 15 residues. Trimming at V came to 5 bases and at J to 1 base, leaving 6 bases not matched to a gene. The DNA of the CDR3 is TGTGCCAGCAGCCCGCGAGCGGGAGCCCAAGAGACCCAGTACTTC. Residues: CASSPRAGAQETQYF. The whole variable domain, remainder taken from reference TRBV11-2 and TRBJ2-5, is EAGVAQSPRYKIIEKRQSVAFWCNPISGHATLYWYQQILGQGPKLLIQFQNNGVVDDSQLPKDRFSAERLKGVDSTLKIQPAKLEDSAVYLCASSPRAGAQETQYFGPGTRLLVL.

The rearrangement uses TRBV20-1 and TRBJ1-1, with D perhaps TRBD1 (6 bases). The germline V gene has CDR1 DFQATT and CDR2 SNEGSKA (reference sequence). V was shortened by 3 bases and J by 11 bases, with 10 bases between the two germline ends. This CDR3 spans 10 amino acids. In nucleotides, the CDR3 is TGCAGTGCTAGTTCAGGGGTCGCTTTCTTT. It yields the protein CSASSGVAFF.

This rearrangement joins TRBV9 to TRBJ2-3; 10 bases align to TRBD2. Unmatched junction bases numbered 6, after V lost 1 base and J lost 1 base. The CDR3 is made up of 17 amino acids. Germline lookup yields CDR1 SGDLS and CDR2 YYNGEE. CDR3 DNA sequence: TGTGCCAGCAGCGTAAGGAGCGGGGGGGCGGGCACAGATACGCAGTATTTT. Amino acids: CASSVRSGGAGTDTQYF.